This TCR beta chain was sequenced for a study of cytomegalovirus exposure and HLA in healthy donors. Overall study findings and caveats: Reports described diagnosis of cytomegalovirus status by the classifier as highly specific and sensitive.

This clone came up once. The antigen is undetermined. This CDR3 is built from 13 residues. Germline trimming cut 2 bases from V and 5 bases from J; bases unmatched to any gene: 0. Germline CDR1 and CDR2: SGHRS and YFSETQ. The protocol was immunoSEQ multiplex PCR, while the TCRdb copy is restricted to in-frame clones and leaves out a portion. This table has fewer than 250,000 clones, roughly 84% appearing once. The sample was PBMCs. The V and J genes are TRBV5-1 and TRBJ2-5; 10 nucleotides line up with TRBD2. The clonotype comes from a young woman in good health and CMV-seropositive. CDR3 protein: CASSFSGRETQYF. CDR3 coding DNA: TGCGCCAGCAGCTTTAGCGGGAGGGAGACCCAGTACTTC. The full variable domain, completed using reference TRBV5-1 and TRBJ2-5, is KAGVTQTPRYLIKTRGQQVTLSCSPISGHRSVSWYQQTPGQGLQFLFEYFSETQRNKGNFPGRFSGRQFSNSRSEMNVSTLELGDSALYLCASSFSGRETQYFGPGTRLLVL.